A selection of T cell receptor beta chains follows, all from one sample in a study of identifying expanded T cells in peripheral blood. Sequencing was performed with immunoSEQ multiplex PCR; in TCRdb, only in-frame clones are kept and a portion is missing. In the table there are under 150,000 clones, 75% to 90% of which are singletons. The sequenced sample was blood. The receptors stem from a person aged 18-69 years in good health. The CDR3 runs from the conserved cysteine through the conserved F or W. The D gene is left open where the match is weak. Size is stated for part of the rows, as once, few or many counts, or as a class when the clone is expanded.

D: .
J: TRBJ1-2
V: TRBV5-6
size: .
DNA: TGTGCCAGCAGCTTGGAAGGCGTGGTAATTAACTATGGCTACACCTTC
CDR3: CASSLEGVVINYGYTF

D: .
J: TRBJ2-7
V: TRBV4-1
size: .
DNA: TGCGCCAGCAGCCAAGAATCGGTGGGGGTCCCCTACGAGCAGTACTTC
CDR3: CASSQESVGVPYEQYF

D: .
J: TRBJ1-1
V: TRBV10-3
size: .
DNA: TGTGCCATCAGTGAGGTGGCAATCCGGGGGACTGAAGCTTTCTTT
CDR3: CAISEVAIRGTEAFF

D: .
J: TRBJ2-5
V: TRBV6-5
size: .
DNA: TGTGCCAGCAGCCTCGCGCCGGGGCAAGAGACCCAGTACTTC
CDR3: CASSLAPGQETQYF

D: .
J: TRBJ2-3
V: TRBV28
size: .
DNA: TGTGCCAGCAGCTCTATGGATACGCAGTATTTT
CDR3: CASSSMDTQYF

D: TRBD2
J: TRBJ2-2
V: TRBV6-6
size: once
DNA: TGTGCCAGCAGATTTATAAGCGGGAGCCCCCCCGGGGAGCTGTTTTTT
CDR3: CASRFISGSPPGELFF

D: .
J: TRBJ1-5
V: TRBV19
size: .
DNA: TGTGCCAGTACCGAGAGGGATCAGCCCCAGCATTTT
CDR3: CASTERDQPQHF

D: .
J: TRBJ1-1
V: TRBV5-8
size: .
DNA: TGTGCCAGCAGCTCCTCCCCAAACACTGAAGCTTTCTTT
CDR3: CASSSSPNTEAFF

D: .
J: TRBJ2-7
V: TRBV7-2
size: .
DNA: TGTGCCAGCAGCTTAGGGGTAGCCTACGAGCAGTACTTC
CDR3: CASSLGVAYEQYF

D: .
J: TRBJ2-6
V: TRBV5-1
size: once
DNA: TGCGCCAGCAGCACGGGGACCTCTGGGGCCAACGTCCTGACTTTC
CDR3: CASSTGTSGANVLTF

D: TRBD1
J: TRBJ1-5
V: TRBV5-1
size: .
DNA: TGCGCCAGCAGCTTGGAGGGACAGGGCAATCAGCCCCAGCATTTT
CDR3: CASSLEGQGNQPQHF

D: TRBD1
J: TRBJ2-2
V: TRBV27
size: once
DNA: TGTGCCAGCAGCTGGGACAGAACGAACACCGGGGAGCTGTTTTTT
CDR3: CASSWDRTNTGELFF

D: .
J: TRBJ1-4
V: TRBV18
size: .
DNA: TGTGCCAGCTCACCACACCCTAATGAAAAACTGTTTTTT
CDR3: CASSPHPNEKLFF

D: .
J: TRBJ2-2
V: TRBV6-5
size: .
DNA: TGTGCCAGCAGTTCCCTCACAGAATCCGGGGAGCTGTTTTTT
CDR3: CASSSLTESGELFF

D: .
J: TRBJ1-3
V: TRBV5-4
size: .
DNA: TGTGCCAGCAGCTGGAACACAGGAAACACCATATATTTT
CDR3: CASSWNTGNTIYF